Listed below are T cell receptor beta chains from one sample, sequenced in a study of blood T cell repertoires in COVID-19. Data came from immunoSEQ multiplex PCR; TCRdb stores just in-frame clones and leaves some out. This sample yields 250,000 to 350,000 clones, of which roughly 88% are seen a single time; roughly 7% belongs to the top ten. The specimen was peripheral blood. Receptor source: a woman between 25 and 40 years old who had recovered from COVID-19. Each CDR3 is given with its conserved first and last residue. Fields, in order: J gene, D gene, clone size, V gene, CDR3 protein, CDR3 DNA. The D gene is left open where the match is weak. Clone size appears in some rows only: once, few, many, or a class for an expanded clone.

J gene: TRBJ2-2
D gene: TRBD1
clone size: -
V gene: TRBV2
CDR3 protein: CASSELGTENTGELFF
CDR3 DNA: TGTGCCAGCAGTGAATTAGGGACAGAGAACACCGGGGAGCTGTTTTTT

J gene: TRBJ2-7
D gene: -
clone size: -
V gene: TRBV9
CDR3 protein: CASSGEGGIYEQYF
CDR3 DNA: TGTGCCAGCAGCGGAGAGGGGGGGATCTACGAGCAGTACTTC

J gene: TRBJ2-6
D gene: -
clone size: -
V gene: TRBV18
CDR3 protein: CASSETERYSGANVLTF
CDR3 DNA: TGTGCCAGCTCAGAGACAGAAAGATACTCTGGGGCCAACGTCCTGACTTTC

J gene: TRBJ2-3
D gene: -
clone size: -
V gene: TRBV14
CDR3 protein: CASSRGRGTHTDTQYF
CDR3 DNA: TGTGCCAGCAGCCGTGGACGGGGGACGCACACAGATACGCAGTATTTT

J gene: TRBJ2-3
D gene: -
clone size: few
V gene: TRBV11-2
CDR3 protein: CASSLGLARSDTQYF
CDR3 DNA: TGTGCCAGCAGCTTAGGCCTAGCGCGGTCAGATACGCAGTATTTT

J gene: TRBJ1-2
D gene: -
clone size: -
V gene: TRBV7-9
CDR3 protein: CASSLDGGYTF
CDR3 DNA: TGTGCCAGCAGCTTAGACGGTGGCTACACCTTC

J gene: TRBJ1-4
D gene: -
clone size: -
V gene: TRBV6-5
CDR3 protein: CASRDMDNEKLFF
CDR3 DNA: TGTGCCAGCAGGGACATGGATAATGAAAAACTGTTTTTT

J gene: TRBJ2-7
D gene: -
clone size: -
V gene: TRBV5-5
CDR3 protein: CASSLARYEQYF
CDR3 DNA: TGTGCCAGCAGCTTGGCCCGGTACGAGCAGTACTTC

J gene: TRBJ2-7
D gene: -
clone size: -
V gene: TRBV6-7
CDR3 protein: CATTGVNYEQYF
CDR3 DNA: TGTGCCACCACGGGGGTGAACTACGAGCAGTACTTC

J gene: TRBJ1-3
D gene: TRBD1
clone size: once
V gene: TRBV9
CDR3 protein: CASSNAQGGPGNTIYF
CDR3 DNA: TGTGCCAGCAGCAACGCGCAGGGGGGCCCTGGAAACACCATATATTTT

J gene: TRBJ1-4
D gene: TRBD1
clone size: -
V gene: TRBV5-1
CDR3 protein: CASSFDRVGEKLFF
CDR3 DNA: TGCGCCAGCAGCTTTGACAGGGTGGGCGAAAAACTGTTTTTT

J gene: TRBJ2-5
D gene: TRBD1
clone size: -
V gene: TRBV7-3
CDR3 protein: CASSPGQGRGRETQYF
CDR3 DNA: TGTGCCAGCAGCCCGGGACAGGGACGGGGGCGAGAGACCCAGTACTTC

J gene: TRBJ2-7
D gene: -
clone size: -
V gene: TRBV7-2
CDR3 protein: CASSLVMTVLEQYF
CDR3 DNA: TGTGCCAGCAGCTTAGTGATGACAGTTCTAGAGCAGTACTTC

J gene: TRBJ1-4
D gene: -
clone size: once
V gene: TRBV5-8
CDR3 protein: CASSVALTTRNEKLFF
CDR3 DNA: TGTGCCAGCAGTGTGGCATTAACGACACGAAATGAAAAACTGTTTTTT

J gene: TRBJ2-3
D gene: -
clone size: few
V gene: TRBV7-5
CDR3 protein: CARSSTSGTDTQYF
CDR3 DNA: TGTGCCAGAAGCTCTACTAGCGGGACAGATACGCAGTATTTT

J gene: TRBJ1-2
D gene: -
clone size: -
V gene: TRBV9
CDR3 protein: CASSVAQGDYGYTF
CDR3 DNA: TGTGCCAGCAGCGTAGCACAGGGAGACTATGGCTACACCTTC

J gene: TRBJ1-3
D gene: -
clone size: -
V gene: TRBV19
CDR3 protein: CASRPAGGQGKGNTIYF
CDR3 DNA: TGTGCCAGTAGACCCGCCGGGGGGCAGGGTAAAGGAAACACCATATATTTT

J gene: TRBJ1-5
D gene: TRBD1
clone size: once
V gene: TRBV18
CDR3 protein: CASSGTGSGSNQPQHF
CDR3 DNA: TGTGCCAGCTCAGGGACAGGGTCTGGAAGCAATCAGCCCCAGCATTTT

J gene: TRBJ1-6
D gene: -
clone size: -
V gene: TRBV19
CDR3 protein: CASNAGGGRLYNSPLHF
CDR3 DNA: TGTGCCAGTAACGCAGGCGGGGGGAGACTCTATAATTCACCCCTCCACTTT

J gene: TRBJ2-1
D gene: -
clone size: -
V gene: TRBV18
CDR3 protein: CASSPSSLEYNEQFF
CDR3 DNA: TGTGCCAGCTCACCCTCAAGTCTAGAGTACAATGAGCAGTTCTTC

J gene: TRBJ2-1
D gene: TRBD1
clone size: -
V gene: TRBV7-9
CDR3 protein: CASSDDRDPRNEQFF
CDR3 DNA: TGTGCCAGCAGCGATGACAGGGACCCTCGGAATGAGCAGTTCTTC

J gene: TRBJ2-1
D gene: TRBD2
clone size: -
V gene: TRBV9
CDR3 protein: CASSKAGGPYNEQFF
CDR3 DNA: TGTGCCAGCAGCAAGGCGGGGGGCCCCTACAATGAGCAGTTCTTC

J gene: TRBJ2-2
D gene: -
clone size: -
V gene: TRBV2
CDR3 protein: CASAQGLAGELFF
CDR3 DNA: TGTGCCAGCGCCCAAGGACTGGCCGGGGAGCTGTTTTTT

J gene: TRBJ2-3
D gene: TRBD1
clone size: once
V gene: TRBV5-1
CDR3 protein: CASSLNRGSTDTQYF
CDR3 DNA: TGCGCCAGCAGCTTAAACAGGGGGAGCACAGATACGCAGTATTTT

J gene: TRBJ1-4
D gene: TRBD1
clone size: -
V gene: TRBV5-8
CDR3 protein: CASSPGQVEKLFF
CDR3 DNA: TGTGCCAGCAGCCCCGGACAGGTTGAAAAACTGTTTTTT

J gene: TRBJ1-3
D gene: TRBD1
clone size: -
V gene: TRBV18
CDR3 protein: CASSQGQTGNTIYF
CDR3 DNA: TGTGCCAGCTCACAGGGACAGACTGGAAACACCATATATTTT

J gene: TRBJ2-3
D gene: TRBD1
clone size: -
V gene: TRBV6-1
CDR3 protein: CASSERGLADTQYF
CDR3 DNA: TGTGCCAGCAGTGAAAGGGGGCTTGCAGATACGCAGTATTTT

J gene: TRBJ2-1
D gene: -
clone size: -
V gene: TRBV11-3
CDR3 protein: CASSLDLNYEQFF
CDR3 DNA: TGTGCCAGCAGCTTAGATCTCAACTATGAGCAGTTCTTC

J gene: TRBJ2-7
D gene: -
clone size: -
V gene: TRBV12-5
CDR3 protein: CASGLRPGRDTVVSYEQYF
CDR3 DNA: TGTGCTAGTGGTTTGCGACCCGGCAGGGACACCGTCGTTTCCTACGAGCAGTACTTC

J gene: TRBJ1-1
D gene: -
clone size: once
V gene: TRBV7-9
CDR3 protein: CASSLEQGSEAFF
CDR3 DNA: TGTGCCAGCAGCTTAGAACAGGGTTCTGAAGCTTTCTTT

J gene: TRBJ1-1
D gene: -
clone size: few
V gene: TRBV15
CDR3 protein: CATSRRDFSTEAFF
CDR3 DNA: TGTGCCACCAGCAGACGGGACTTTAGCACTGAAGCTTTCTTT

J gene: TRBJ2-5
D gene: -
clone size: -
V gene: TRBV28
CDR3 protein: CASSLGLGEGWRETQYF
CDR3 DNA: TGTGCCAGCAGTTTGGGCCTAGGTGAAGGGTGGAGGGAGACCCAGTACTTC

J gene: TRBJ1-2
D gene: TRBD1
clone size: -
V gene: TRBV7-2
CDR3 protein: CASSLPGQGKNYGYTF
CDR3 DNA: TGTGCCAGCAGCTTACCCGGACAGGGGAAGAACTATGGCTACACCTTC

J gene: TRBJ2-1
D gene: -
clone size: -
V gene: TRBV5-4
CDR3 protein: CASSPPGRAPHNEQFF
CDR3 DNA: TGTGCCAGCAGCCCGCCGGGCAGGGCCCCCCACAATGAGCAGTTCTTC

J gene: TRBJ1-2
D gene: -
clone size: -
V gene: TRBV9
CDR3 protein: CASSVAPANYGYTF
CDR3 DNA: TGTGCCAGCAGCGTAGCGCCTGCGAACTATGGCTACACCTTC

J gene: TRBJ1-4
D gene: -
clone size: few
V gene: TRBV28
CDR3 protein: CASSLLGSNLATNEKLFF
CDR3 DNA: TGTGCCAGCAGTTTATTGGGGAGTAATCTTGCAACTAATGAAAAACTGTTTTTT

J gene: TRBJ2-7
D gene: -
clone size: -
V gene: TRBV28
CDR3 protein: CASSLTPTGREQYF
CDR3 DNA: TGTGCCAGCAGTTTAACCCCGACAGGGAGGGAGCAGTACTTC

J gene: TRBJ1-1
D gene: -
clone size: once
V gene: TRBV24-1
CDR3 protein: CATSDGHLNTEAFF
CDR3 DNA: TGTGCCACCAGTGATGGACACCTGAACACTGAAGCTTTCTTT

J gene: TRBJ2-1
D gene: -
clone size: -
V gene: TRBV6-4
CDR3 protein: CASSERDSINEQFF
CDR3 DNA: TGTGCCAGCAGTGAGAGGGACTCCATCAATGAGCAGTTCTTC

J gene: TRBJ2-1
D gene: TRBD2
clone size: -
V gene: TRBV4-2
CDR3 protein: CASSQEVAGGRPYNEQFF
CDR3 DNA: TGTGCCAGCAGCCAAGAGGTAGCGGGGGGCCGACCGTACAATGAGCAGTTCTTC

J gene: TRBJ1-1
D gene: -
clone size: few
V gene: TRBV28
CDR3 protein: CASSPAGGNTEAFF
CDR3 DNA: TGTGCCAGCAGTCCCGCGGGGGGGAACACTGAAGCTTTCTTT

J gene: TRBJ1-6
D gene: TRBD1
clone size: -
V gene: TRBV4-1
CDR3 protein: CASSQGPGQGDSPLHF
CDR3 DNA: TGCGCCAGCAGCCAGGGCCCGGGACAGGGGGATTCACCCCTCCACTTT

J gene: TRBJ2-1
D gene: TRBD2
clone size: once
V gene: TRBV4-1
CDR3 protein: CASSQGRGGGNEQFF
CDR3 DNA: TGCGCCAGCAGCCAAGGACGGGGGGGAGGGAATGAGCAGTTCTTC

J gene: TRBJ2-5
D gene: TRBD2
clone size: -
V gene: TRBV11-2
CDR3 protein: CASSFRPRTSGGEETQYF
CDR3 DNA: TGTGCCAGCAGCTTTCGGCCCCGGACTAGCGGGGGAGAAGAGACCCAGTACTTC

J gene: TRBJ1-5
D gene: -
clone size: once
V gene: TRBV20-1
CDR3 protein: CSASGLSTGQPQHF
CDR3 DNA: TGCAGTGCTAGTGGACTGTCGACGGGTCAGCCCCAGCATTTT